What follows is one T cell receptor beta chain and its context. No antigen is known for it. Amplification yielded TCR beta CDR3 regions, with RNA transcripts as the source. With the HTBI primer set, the TCR CDR3 went through a first round of RT-PCR. TCRdb reanalysed the multiplex PCR reads using MiXCR and keeps one entry per CDR3 protein. This sample has about 600,000 distinct CDR3 sequences, with approximately 15% found just once. These data belong to a study of T cells in Graves' hyperthyroidism and ophthalmopathy. Study-wide results and caveats: Ophthalmopathy could be told apart from stable hyperthyroidism with a 13 V-J model.

This CDR3 is 17 amino acids long. Looked up from germline, CDR1 is SGDLS and CDR2 is YYNGEE. With 3 bases removed from V and 10 bases from J, the gap between germline ends came to 23 bases. The source of this sequence is a woman between 40 and 55 years old with Graves' ophthalmopathy. V usage is TRBV9 and J usage is TRBJ1-6; D is perhaps TRBD1 (6 bases). Sequenced input: blood. CDR3 nucleotide sequence: TGTGCCAGCAGCGCGACCGGGACATCCCCTTCCAACTCACCCCTCCACTTT. Its protein is CASSATGTSPSNSPLHF.